Below, 5 T cell receptor beta chains from the same sample are listed, as sequenced in a study of Tregs in tolerant kidney transplant recipients. Libraries were prepared by immunoSEQ multiplex PCR; TCRdb keeps only in-frame clonotypes and omits some of them. The table shows some 66,000 clones, with around nine tenths occurring only once. Sequencing used CD8+ T cells from blood, obtained before the transplant. All receptors come from a human donor who received a combined kidney and bone marrow transplant.

V gene TRBV13 combines with J gene TRBJ2-5, with TRBD2 matching over 7 bases. The J call may be incorrect, as the DNA end agrees better with TRBJ2-7. Germline V gene data show CDR1 as PRHDT and CDR2 as FYEKMQ (reference sequence). The CDR3 totals 15 residues. In nucleotides, the CDR3 is TGTGCCAGCAGCTTAGGACGGGGAGGGTTGAACGAGCAGTACTTC. Translation gives CASSLGRGGLNEQYF.

The chain recombines TRBV7-3 with TRBJ2-5; weak D call: TRBD2 (7 bases). V shed 5 bases and J shed 4 bases, with 11 bases lying between them. The CDR3 length is 13 residues. Germline CDR1 is SGHTA and CDR2 is FQGTGA. CDR3: CASSRGGVETQYF. For the CDR3, the DNA is TGTGCCAGCAGCCGAGGGGGGGTAGAGACCCAGTACTTC. The full variable domain, in which reference TRBV7-3 and TRBJ2-5 provide the parts outside the CDR3, is GAGVSQTPSNKVTEKGKYVELRCDPISGHTALYWYRQSLGQGPEFLIYFQGTGAADDSGLPNDRFFAVRPEGSVSTLKIQRTERGDSAVYLCASSRGGVETQYFGPGTRLLVL.

This chain connects TRBV6-1 to TRBJ2-1, with 8 bases matching TRBD2. Losses at the gene ends were 1 base for V and 6 bases for J; bases not matched to a gene: 5. Germline values: CDR1 MNHNS, CDR2 SASEGT. CDR3 length equals 15 residues. CDR3 amino acids: CASSEEWTSLNEQFF. CDR3 in DNA: TGTGCCAGCAGTGAAGAGTGGACTAGCCTCAATGAGCAGTTCTTC.

V gene TRBV30 combines with J gene TRBJ1-5; D is uncertain. V was pared by 0 bases and J by 4 bases, with 10 bases between. The germline gives CDR1 GTSNPN, CDR2 SVGIG (reference sequence). The CDR3 sequence is 14 residues long. CDR3 amino acids: CAWSVGHGNQPQHF. CDR3 in DNA: TGTGCCTGGAGTGTGGGCCATGGGAATCAGCCCCAGCATTTT.

CDR3 sequence reads: CASRGGTGELFF. The CDR3 DNA sequence: TGTGCCAGCAGAGGAGGAACCGGGGAGCTGTTTTTT. V is TRBV7-6 and J is TRBJ2-2; tentative D call: TRBD2 (5 bases). The CDR3 consists of 12 residues. The V gene's germline CDR1 is SGHVS and CDR2 FNYEAQ. Trimming took off 6 bases at V and 5 bases at J, with 7 bases between the two ends.